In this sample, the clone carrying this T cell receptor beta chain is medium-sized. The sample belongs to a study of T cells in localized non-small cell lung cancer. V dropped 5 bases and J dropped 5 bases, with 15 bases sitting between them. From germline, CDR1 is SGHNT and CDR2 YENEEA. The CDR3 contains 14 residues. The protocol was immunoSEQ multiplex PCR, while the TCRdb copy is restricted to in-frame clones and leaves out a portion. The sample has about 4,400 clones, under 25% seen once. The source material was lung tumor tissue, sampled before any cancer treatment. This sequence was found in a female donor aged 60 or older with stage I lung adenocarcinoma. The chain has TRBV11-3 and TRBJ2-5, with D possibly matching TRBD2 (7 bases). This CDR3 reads CASSDGGLLETQYF. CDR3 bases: TGTGCCAGCAGCGACGGGGGGCTGTTGGAGACCCAGTACTTC.